These 22 T cell receptor beta chains share one sample of origin, sequenced in a study of T cells after yellow fever vaccination. MiXCR, applied by TCRdb to the 5' RACE reads, yields one record per CDR3 protein. Among 450,000 to 550,000 distinct CDR3 sequences, less than 25% were seen once, and the ten largest hold about 16%. The input for sequencing was PBMCs, taken approximately 20 days after the first yellow fever vaccination. The receptors were gathered from a young man who received the YFV17D yellow fever vaccine.

This clonotype was counted between two and nine times. The chain employs TRBV10-3 and TRBJ1-1; the match to TRBD1 covers 8 bases. Germline lookup yields CDR1 ENHRY and CDR2 SYGVKD. This CDR3 is built from 14 residues. V shed 6 bases, J shed 2 bases, and the junction held 5 bases outside the gene matches. The CDR3 region has the DNA TGTGCCATCAGAGTAGACAGGGGAAACACTGAAGCTTTCTTT. Translated: CAIRVDRGNTEAFF.

The genes are TRBV7-6 and TRBJ2-1, with a weak D call TRBD2 (7 bases). This CDR3 is built from 17 residues. The V end lost 1 base, the J end lost 11 bases, and 24 bases lay between the germline ends. The V gene's germline CDR1 is SGHVS and CDR2 FNYEAQ. This CDR3 is CASSLEERGGPLFKQFF. The CDR3 DNA reads TGTGCCAGCAGCTTAGAAGAAAGGGGGGGCCCTTTGTTTAAGCAGTTCTTC.

This clonotype came up a few times. The chain couples TRBV7-2 to TRBJ1-5, with D possibly TRBD1 on 5 matching bases. Looked up from germline, CDR1 is SGHTA and CDR2 is FQGNSA. CDR3 size: 14 residues. The ends were cut back, 3 bases at V and 5 bases at J, with 11 bases in the middle. The chain's CDR3 is CASSFEQGYQPQHF. The DNA for the CDR3 is TGTGCCAGCAGCTTTGAGCAGGGCTATCAGCCCCAGCATTTT.

This clonotype was counted at least ten times. The chain combines TRBV4-3 with TRBJ2-2, with TRBD2 identical over 13 bases. With V trimmed by 3 bases and J by 4 bases, 11 bases remained unmatched. Germline loops: CDR1 LGHNA, CDR2 YSLEER. The CDR3 spans 19 residues. The CDR3 loop is CASSHITGLAGIITGELFF. CDR3 nucleotide sequence: TGCGCCAGCAGCCACATCACGGGACTAGCGGGGATTATCACCGGGGAGCTGTTTTTT.

This clonotype was counted only a few times. The gene calls are TRBV20-1 and TRBJ2-2; possibly TRBD1 or TRBD2 for D (5 bases each). The CDR3 is 14 amino acids. V shed 6 bases and J shed 4 bases, with 15 bases lying between them. Germline CDR1 DFQATT, CDR2 SNEGSKA (reference sequence). The chain's CDR3 is CSATRDVSTGELFF. Written as DNA, the CDR3 is TGCAGTGCCACCCGGGACGTGAGCACCGGGGAGCTGTTTTTT.

The chain employs TRBV21-1 and TRBJ2-1. TRBV21-1 has pseudogene status. The CDR3 extends over 14 amino acids. CDR3 sequence (DNA): TGTGCCAGCAGCAAAGGGGTTTGGGGTAATGAGCAGTTCTTC. As protein: CASSKGVWGNEQFF.

The chain links TRBV6-1 to TRBJ2-3, with 10 nucleotides matching TRBD1. The V segment lost 6 bases and the J segment 6 bases; nucleotides outside the gene matches: 6. The germline V gene encodes CDR1 MNHNS and CDR2 SASEGT. This CDR3 has 14 residues. CDR3 coding DNA: TGTGCCAGCAGCAGACAGGGGGCTGGGGATACGCAGTATTTT. Translated, it gives CASSRQGAGDTQYF.

This clonotype has only a few counts. The CDR3: CSAAQVHQETQYF. CDR3 nucleotide sequence: TGCAGTGCTGCCCAAGTTCACCAAGAGACCCAGTACTTC. The rearrangement joins TRBV20-1 to TRBJ2-5, with no clear D. CDR3 length: 13 amino acids. The germline CDR1 and CDR2 sequences are DFQATT and SNEGSKA (reference sequence). Trimming shortened V by 5 bases and J by 0 bases, and 10 bases separated the two germline ends.

This clonotype was seen a handful of times. This sequence joins TRBV12-3 or TRBV12-4 and TRBJ1-5, with TRBD1 matching over 8 bases. The CDR3 length is 15 residues. With V trimmed by 1 base and J by 6 bases, 5 bases remained unmatched. CDR3 sequence (DNA): TGTGCCAGCAGTTTAGGGGGACAGGCAGGTCAGCCCCAGCATTTT. As protein: CASSLGGQAGQPQHF.

The V and J genes are TRBV10-3 and TRBJ2-1; the D gene is possibly TRBD1 (6 bases). Germline assignment: CDR1 ENHRY and CDR2 SYGVKD. V lost 3 bases and J lost 5, with 14 bases in between. This CDR3 is 15 amino acids long. CDR3 sequence (DNA): TGTGCCATCAGTGACTCCGGGACACCGGACAATGAGCAGTTCTTC. This translates into CAISDSGTPDNEQFF.

The chain carries TRBV6-2 or TRBV6-3 and TRBJ1-2; D is perhaps TRBD1 (6 bases). V was pared by 2 bases and J by 8 bases, with 15 bases between. Looked up from germline, CDR1 is MNHEY and CDR2 is SVGEGT. This CDR3 has 14 residues. The CDR3 region has the DNA TGTGCCAGCAGTTACGGGCAGGGGATACGAGGCTACACCTTC. Amino acid sequence: CASSYGQGIRGYTF.

The rearrangement joins TRBV7-8 to TRBJ2-7; D is undetermined. Germline V gene lookup returns CDR1 SGHVS and CDR2 FQNEAQ. The V end was cut by 0 bases, the J end by 7 bases, with 13 bases between. The CDR3 totals 14 residues. The CDR3 DNA sequence: TGTGCCAGCAGCTTAGCAAGGGCCTATACGGAGCAGTACGTC. It is translated as CASSLARAYTEQYV.

This chain uses TRBV6-6 with TRBJ1-1, with no clear D. With 8 bases removed from V and 1 base from J, the gap between germline ends came to 5 bases. The CDR3 contains 11 residues. Looked up from germline, CDR1 is MNHNY and CDR2 is SVGAGI (reference sequence). CDR3 in DNA: TGTGCCAGCCTTTGGAACACTGAAGCTTTCTTT. Its protein is CASLWNTEAFF.

On this clonotype: A junction boundary mismatches the germline segment, possibly from a read error. This chain uses TRBV3-1 with TRBJ2-1, with 12 bases lining up with TRBD2. Germline lookup yields CDR1 LGHDT and CDR2 YNNKEL (reference sequence). CDR3 length: 18 amino acids. CDR3 sequence: CASTQDLAGGYSYNEQFF. The CDR3 DNA follows: TGTGCCAGCACCCAAGACCTAGCGGGGGGGTACTCCTACAATGAGCAGTTCTTC.

The chain joins TRBV3-1 to TRBJ1-1; D gene unclear. Per the germline V gene, CDR1 is LGHDT and CDR2 is YNNKEL (reference sequence). Trimming removed 4 bases at V and 0 bases at J, with 12 bases between. The CDR3 has 15 amino acids. This CDR3 reads CASSRRLNLNTEAFF. The DNA of the CDR3 is TGTGCCAGCAGCCGTCGACTCAACTTGAACACTGAAGCTTTCTTT.

This clonotype showed up just a few times. J is TRBJ2-5 and V is TRBV20-1, with 9 bases lining up with TRBD2. Germline values: CDR1 DFQATT, CDR2 SNEGSKA (reference sequence). The junction had 11 bases not matched to a gene; V was cut back by 1 base and J by 5 bases. The CDR3 extends over 16 amino acids. Here the CDR3 DNA reads TGCAGTGCTAGAGGAGGCGGGGGGGCCCCATCCGAGACCCAGTACTTC. The encoded protein is CSARGGGGAPSETQYF.

The V and J genes are TRBV11-2 and TRBJ2-7; the match to TRBD2 covers 9 bases. The CDR3 has 15 amino acids. Germline V gives CDR1 SGHAT, CDR2 FQNNGV. Losses at the gene ends were 5 bases for V and 3 bases for J; bases not matched to a gene: 8. The CDR3 DNA sequence: TGTGCCAGCAGCCCCAGCGGGGGGAACCTCTACGAGCAGTACTTC. This gives the protein CASSPSGGNLYEQYF.

This clonotype was detected many times. The CDR3 region is CATSSSATGAYEQYV. The CDR3 DNA is TGTGCCACCAGCTCGTCGGCGACAGGAGCCTACGAGCAGTACGTC. This chain connects TRBV15 to TRBJ2-7; D is possibly TRBD1 (6 bases). The germline gives CDR1 LNHNV, CDR2 YYDKDF (reference sequence). The germline V and J ends were trimmed by 5 bases and 2 bases, with 16 bases remaining between them. This CDR3 has 15 residues.

This clonotype was seen a handful of times. This chain links TRBV2 with TRBJ1-1, with 7 positions matching TRBD1. Germline assignment: CDR1 SNHLY and CDR2 FYNNEI. CDR3 length equals 15 residues. V was pared by 8 bases and J by 2 bases, with 11 bases of the junction left unmatched. Written as DNA, the CDR3 is TGTGCCAGCGTTCGGGAGCAGGGGGGAAACACTGAAGCTTTCTTT. Protein product: CASVREQGGNTEAFF.

This clonotype was counted a few times. The CDR3 DNA reads TGCAGTGCCCCACCCGCCGGGGAAGGGACCCAGTACTTC. It translates to CSAPPAGEGTQYF. The chain couples TRBV20-1 to TRBJ2-5, with D perhaps matching TRBD2 (5 bases). This CDR3 is built from 13 residues. The germline V and J ends were trimmed by 6 bases and 7 bases, with 18 bases remaining between them. CDR1 and CDR2 (germline): DFQATT, SNEGSKA (reference sequence).

A few counts support this clonotype. The V and J genes are TRBV5-1 and TRBJ1-5; D possibly corresponds to TRBD1 (6 bases). The CDR3 contains 16 residues. V was trimmed by 4 bases and J by 7 bases, leaving 21 bases between them. The germline V gene encodes CDR1 SGHRS and CDR2 YFSETQ. The CDR3 loop is CASSRRQEGGGQPQHF. The CDR3 DNA reads as TGCGCCAGCAGCCGGAGACAGGAGGGCGGCGGACAGCCCCAGCATTTT.

Only a few counts were recorded for this clonotype. The chain joins TRBV7-7 to TRBJ2-5, with 7 bases identical to TRBD1. CDR3 length: 13 residues. The J segment lost 6 bases and the V segment lost 5 bases, leaving 6 bases of the junction unmatched. In germline, CDR1 is SSHAT, CDR2 FNYEAQ (reference sequence). The CDR3 is CASSRNRGQTQYF. CDR3 nucleotides: TGTGCCAGCAGCCGTAACAGGGGACAGACCCAGTACTTC.